The T cell receptor (beta chain) under discussion was sequenced for a study of T cells expressing NK-cell markers. Following a re-call of the 5' RACE reads, TCRdb has one entry per CDR3 protein and lacks DNA. The sample includes 500,000 to 700,000 distinct CDR3 sequences. The CDR3 length is 12 residues. Germline loops: CDR1 KGHDR, CDR2 SFDVKD. Sequencing was performed on blood T cells: a sorted CD56 or NKG2C T cell subset, CD4+ or CD8+ T cells, or bulk PBMC T cells (not recorded which). This TCR was recovered from a man aged 18 to 29 in good health. V usage is TRBV24-1 and J usage is TRBJ2-1; TCRdb reports TRBD1, a call that lacks DNA to check it against. Here the CDR3 reads CATSGGQVEQFF.